The 12 T cell receptor beta chains in this list originate from one sample, sequenced in a study of blood T cell repertoires in COVID-19. TCRdb keeps only in-frame clones here, not all; method: immunoSEQ multiplex PCR. The table includes about 170,000 clones, around four fifths detected once. Material for sequencing was peripheral blood. The origin of the receptors is a woman in her sixties with acute or convalescent COVID-19.

The V gene is TRBV28, the J gene TRBJ1-1; 8 bases line up with TRBD1. The CDR3 has 13 residues. Germline CDR1 and CDR2: MDHEN and SYDVKM. V lost 5 bases and J lost 3; bases outside the gene matches: 2. The CDR3 DNA sequence: TGTGCCAGCAGTCAGGGGGCCTACACTGAAGCTTTCTTT. Amino acid sequence: CASSQGAYTEAFF.

This chain links TRBV6-2 or TRBV6-3 with TRBJ1-5; D may be TRBD1 (5 bases). In germline, CDR1 is MNHEY, CDR2 SVGEGT. This CDR3 contains 16 residues. Trimming pared 0 bases from V and 4 bases from J, leaving 13 bases between. The CDR3 DNA sequence: TGTGCCAGCAGTTACTCGAGGCAGGGTCGGAATCAGCCCCAGCATTTT. Translation gives CASSYSRQGRNQPQHF.

V is TRBV9 and J is TRBJ2-1; 9 bases are shared with TRBD2. The CDR3 totals 15 residues. V shed 6 bases, J shed 2 bases, and the junction held 6 bases outside the gene matches. CDR1 is SGDLS, CDR2 YYNGEE, per germline. The DNA for the CDR3 is TGTGCCAGCACCGAGACTAGCGGTCCCTACAATGAGCAGTTCTTC. It codes for CASTETSGPYNEQFF.

This rearrangement joins TRBV5-1 to TRBJ2-2; 7 bases are a match to TRBD1. J lost 5 bases, V lost 4 bases, and 8 bases had no gene match. Germline CDR1 SGHRS, CDR2 YFSETQ. The CDR3 has 15 amino acids. The CDR3 spells CASSLGTVETGELFF. The CDR3 nucleotides read TGCGCCAGCAGCCTCGGGACAGTTGAAACCGGGGAGCTGTTTTTT.

V gene TRBV5-1 combines with J gene TRBJ1-2, with TRBD1 as a possible D gene (6 bases). V lost 4 bases to trimming and J lost 8 bases, with 18 bases between them. The germline V gene has CDR1 SGHRS and CDR2 YFSETQ. This CDR3 contains 14 residues. CDR3 protein: CASSPVTGSGGYTF. The CDR3 DNA reads as TGCGCCAGCAGCCCCGTTACAGGGTCGGGGGGCTACACCTTC.

V is TRBV30 and J is TRBJ1-2; 9 bases are shared with TRBD1. The length of the CDR3 is 15 residues. Germline loops: CDR1 GTSNPN, CDR2 SVGIG (reference sequence). The V segment lost 0 bases and the J segment 8 bases; nucleotides outside the gene matches: 10. The CDR3 nucleotides are TGTGCCTGGAGTGTACAGGGGGCCCGGGGGGTAGGCTACACCTTC. Encoded protein: CAWSVQGARGVGYTF.

This clone has a single count. The chain links TRBV25-1 to TRBJ2-7; 7 bases fit TRBD1. The length of the CDR3 is 15 residues. Unmatched junction bases numbered 10, after V lost 3 bases and J lost 5 bases. Germline CDR1 is MGHDK and CDR2 is SYGVNS. DNA for the CDR3: TGTGCCAGCAGTGAGACAGGGTCTAGTATCCACGAGCAGTACTTC. Its translation is CASSETGSSIHEQYF.

This sequence joins TRBV5-1 and TRBJ2-2, with D possibly matching TRBD2 (5 bases). The CDR3 covers 16 residues. The germline V and J ends were trimmed by 1 base and 1 base, with 11 bases remaining between them. Germline CDR1 and CDR2: SGHRS and YFSETQ. The CDR3 here is CASSLTVRENTGELFF. As DNA, the CDR3 is TGCGCCAGCAGCTTGACGGTACGGGAGAACACCGGGGAGCTGTTTTTT.

The J gene is TRBJ2-1, the V gene TRBV4-2; TRBD1 aligns across 7 bases. The CDR3 is 14 amino acids. V trimming: 0 bases; J trimming: 7 bases; junction bases outside the gene matches: 3. From germline, CDR1 is LGHNA and CDR2 YNFKEQ. CDR3 DNA sequence: TGTGCCAGCAGCCAAGAATTCAGGGGGAATGAGCAGTTCTTC. It specifies CASSQEFRGNEQFF.

The V gene is TRBV19, the J gene TRBJ1-1; 7 positions match TRBD1. V trimming: 5 bases; J trimming: 1 base; junction bases outside the gene matches: 4. Germline V gives CDR1 LNHDA, CDR2 SQIVND (reference sequence). This CDR3 contains 14 residues. The CDR3 bases are TGTGCCAGTAGTTTCTACAGGGGGAACACTGAAGCTTTCTTT. It encodes CASSFYRGNTEAFF.

This clone was observed once. The same CDR3 arises from other DNA sequences in this sample as well. The CDR3 DNA reads as TGTGCCAGCAGCCCGAGGACAGGGCTTTATAATTCACCCCTCCACTTT. This sequence encodes CASSPRTGLYNSPLHF. The gene calls are TRBV7-2 and TRBJ1-6, with 8 bases matching TRBD1. The V and J ends lost 5 bases and 4 bases, in that order; junction bases with no gene match: 7. Germline CDR1 is SGHTA and CDR2 is FQGNSA. This CDR3 has 16 amino acids.

The V and J genes are TRBV5-1 and TRBJ2-3; 11 positions match TRBD2. CDR3 length equals 17 residues. V was clipped by 0 bases and J by 5 bases; unmatched bases: 8. CDR1 SGHRS and CDR2 YFSETQ come from the germline V gene. The CDR3 region has the DNA TGCGCCAGCAGCTTGGGGGGGACTAGCGGTCATAAAGATACGCAGTATTTT. Encoded protein: CASSLGGTSGHKDTQYF.